One sample yielded the 8 T cell receptor beta chains listed below, sequenced in a study of neoadjuvant anti-PD-1 for oral cavity cancer. Repertoires were generated with immunoSEQ multiplex PCR, while TCRdb's copy carries only in-frame clones and drops some. The sample shows 11,000 to 15,000 clones, roughly 70% of them seen only once. Time point described: after neoadjuvant nivolumab, at surgical resection. The material sequenced was PBMCs, taken after nivolumab (anti-PD-1) treatment. These receptors originate from a person between 35 and 79 years old with oral cavity squamous cell carcinoma.

The V and J genes are TRBV7-6 and TRBJ1-4; 7 bases agree with TRBD1. Germline V gives CDR1 SGHVS, CDR2 FNYEAQ. This CDR3 contains 15 residues. V dropped 4 bases and J dropped 4; count of bases not matched to a gene: 6. The CDR3 bases are TGTGCCAGCAGCTCAACAGGGGCGGGTAATGAAAAACTGTTTTTT. Protein sequence: CASSSTGAGNEKLFF.

This rearrangement joins TRBV30 to TRBJ2-7; D remains ambiguous. CDR1 and CDR2 from the germline V gene are GTSNPN and SVGIG (reference sequence). The ends were cut back, 0 bases at V and 7 bases at J, with 7 bases in the middle. The CDR3 loop spans 11 amino acids. In DNA, the CDR3 is TGTGCCTGGAGTGTACGGCTTGAGCAGTACTTC. Residues: CAWSVRLEQYF.

This clone has only a few counts. The V call is TRBV6-1, the J call TRBJ2-5; D could derive from TRBD1 or TRBD2 (5 bases each). Germline V gene lookup returns CDR1 MNHNS and CDR2 SASEGT. The CDR3 loop spans 15 amino acids. V lost 4 bases and J 1 base, leaving 13 bases between the germline ends. CDR3 in amino acids: CASSGESGTQETQYF. The CDR3 DNA is TGTGCCAGCAGTGGTGAATCCGGGACCCAAGAGACCCAGTACTTC.

This chain links TRBV5-1 with TRBJ2-5; the D is unclear. The germline V gene has CDR1 SGHRS and CDR2 YFSETQ. V was clipped by 4 bases and J by 1 base, with 8 bases between them. This CDR3 has 13 amino acids. The CDR3 spells CASSQTGQETQYF. CDR3 nucleotides: TGCGCCAGCAGCCAAACGGGCCAAGAGACCCAGTACTTC.

V is TRBV7-2 and J is TRBJ2-3, with 7 bases identical to TRBD2. V shed 2 bases, J shed 2 bases, and the junction held 1 base outside the gene matches. This CDR3 is 14 amino acids long. Germline V gene sequence: CDR1 SGHTA, CDR2 FQGNSA. The CDR3 DNA is TGTGCCAGCAGCTTAACTAGCGTCACAGATACGCAGTATTTT. Translating it yields CASSLTSVTDTQYF.

The rearrangement uses TRBV7-6 and TRBJ2-3; 7 positions match TRBD2. The CDR3 totals 15 residues. Germline V gene lookup returns CDR1 SGHVS and CDR2 FNYEAQ. Unmatched junction bases numbered 9, after V lost 3 bases and J lost 6 bases. CDR3 loop: CASSLAGADADTQYF. As DNA, the CDR3 is TGTGCCAGCAGCTTGGCGGGAGCGGACGCCGATACGCAGTATTTT.

This clone was detected once. The V gene is TRBV19, the J gene TRBJ2-5; either TRBD1 or TRBD2 may supply D (5 bases each). This CDR3 has 21 amino acids. V lost 6 bases and J 1 base, leaving 33 bases between the germline ends. Germline CDR1 LNHDA, CDR2 SQIVND (reference sequence). This CDR3 reads CASSRRYEMGVRPTRQETQYF. The CDR3 DNA reads TGTGCCAGTAGCCGTCGATACGAGATGGGGGTCCGACCGACACGCCAAGAGACCCAGTACTTC. The variable domain in full, with the rest retrieved from reference TRBV19 and TRBJ2-5, is DGGITQSPKYLFRKEGQNVTLSCEQNLNHDAMYWYRQDPGQGLRLIYYSQIVNDFQKGDIAEGYSVSREKKESFPLTVTSAQKNPTAFYLCASSRRYEMGVRPTRQETQYFGPGTRLLVL.

This clone appeared a single time. The J gene is TRBJ2-7, the V gene TRBV29-1, with 7 bases lining up with TRBD1. Germline V gene sequence: CDR1 SQVTM, CDR2 ANQGSEA. V lost 6 bases, J lost 4 bases, and 9 bases stayed unmatched. The CDR3 loop spans 13 amino acids. CDR3 region: CSVRQGRSYEQYF. The DNA of the CDR3 is TGCAGCGTACGACAGGGTAGGTCATACGAGCAGTACTTC.